Listed below are T cell receptor beta chains from one sample, sequenced in a study of T cells in Graves' hyperthyroidism and ophthalmopathy. TCRdb re-analysed the multiplex PCR reads in MiXCR, keeping a single row per CDR3 protein. Counted here are more than 450,000 distinct CDR3 sequences, 20% occurring once; the ten biggest clones make up over 45%. Sequences were obtained from blood. Receptors originate from a man in his forties with Graves' ophthalmopathy. CDR3s include the opening cysteine and the closing phenylalanine or tryptophan. A D gene is named only where the DNA matches it firmly. Expanded clones get a size class; other rows say once, few or many, or leave the size out.

>few|TRBV10-3|TRBJ2-7|NA
CAISEEVFEQYF
TGTGCCATCAGTGAAGAGGTTTTCGAGCAGTACTTC
>many|TRBV3-1|TRBJ1-1|NA
CASSQGVLMNTEAFF
TGTGCCAGCAGCCAAGGGGTTCTAATGAACACTGAAGCTTTCTTT
>many|TRBV2|TRBJ2-1|NA
CASSAEGGRYNEQFF
TGTGCCAGCAGTGCTGAGGGGGGCAGGTACAATGAGCAGTTCTTC
>NA|TRBV11-2|TRBJ1-3|NA
CASSSNSLGAGNTIYF
TGTGCCAGCAGCTCGAATAGTCTGGGGGCAGGAAACACCATATATTTT
>many|TRBV30|TRBJ2-3|NA
CAWSLGGVWTQYF
TGTGCCTGGAGTCTCGGAGGAGTGTGGACGCAGTATTTT
>many|TRBV11-2|TRBJ2-7|NA
CASSPRGVGAFHEQYF
TGTGCCAGCAGCCCAAGAGGGGTGGGAGCCTTCCACGAGCAGTACTTC
>NA|TRBV25-1|TRBJ2-7|NA
CASSDPSVSSYEQYF
TGTGCCAGCAGTGATCCCAGCGTTAGCTCCTACGAGCAGTACTTC
>few|TRBV27|TRBJ2-7|NA
CASSSPSAGTYEQYF
TGTGCCAGCAGTTCGCCGAGTGCGGGAACCTACGAGCAGTACTTC
>NA|TRBV7-3|TRBJ2-3|NA
CASSPRTFGTDTQYF
TGTGCCAGCAGCCCCCGGACGTTTGGCACAGATACGCAGTATTTT
>NA|TRBV11-2|TRBJ2-1|NA
CASSFGHSSFSYNEQFF
TGTGCCAGCAGCTTCGGCCACTCTTCCTTCTCCTACAATGAGCAGTTCTTC
>NA|TRBV29-1|TRBJ2-7|TRBD1
CSARTGAYEQYF
TGCAGCGCCCGGACAGGGGCCTACGAGCAGTACTTC
>NA|TRBV24-1|TRBJ1-2|NA
CATSDQQGDYGYTF
TGTGCCACCAGTGACCAACAGGGAGACTATGGCTACACCTTC
>few|TRBV7-6|TRBJ1-5|NA
CASSTQGGQPQHF
TGTGCCAGCAGCACACAGGGAGGTCAGCCCCAGCATTTT
>once|TRBV5-4|TRBJ1-2|NA
CASSSSLGAEGYYGYTF
TGTGCCAGCAGCAGTAGTTTGGGTGCTGAAGGATACTATGGCTACACCTTC
>NA|TRBV11-1|TRBJ2-3|TRBD2
CASSFPGLEDTDTQYF
TGTGCCAGCAGCTTCCCGGGACTAGAAGACACAGATACGCAGTATTTT
>NA|TRBV29-1|TRBJ1-2|NA
CSVYRAPLYGYTF
TGCAGCGTTTACAGGGCCCCCCTCTATGGCTACACCTTC
>few|TRBV6-1|TRBJ1-4|NA
CASRPGKGIGDEKLFF
TGTGCCAGCAGACCCGGAAAGGGGATTGGAGATGAAAAACTGTTTTTT
>few|TRBV7-9|TRBJ1-4|NA
CASSGQGSQYEKLFF
TGTGCCAGCAGCGGCCAGGGTTCACAGTATGAAAAACTGTTTTTT
>once|TRBV18|TRBJ1-2|TRBD1
CASSPVTGTGIYGYTF
TGTGCCAGCTCACCCGTCACCGGGACAGGGATCTATGGCTACACCTTC
>NA|TRBV20-1|TRBJ2-7|NA
CSASERGALTYEQYF
TGCAGTGCTAGTGAACGGGGGGCCCTCACCTACGAGCAGTACTTC
>few|TRBV2|TRBJ1-4|NA
CASSAPDSVNEKLFF
TGTGCCAGCAGTGCACCGGACAGTGTTAATGAAAAACTGTTTTTT
>many|TRBV18|TRBJ2-3|NA
CASSPFSTDTQYF
TGTGCCAGCTCACCATTCAGCACAGATACGCAGTATTTT
>few|TRBV4-1|TRBJ2-1|NA
CASSQDRSSGNEQFF
TGCGCCAGCAGCCAAGACCGCAGCTCGGGGAATGAGCAGTTCTTC
>NA|TRBV5-6|TRBJ2-1|NA
CASSAVFSSYNEQFF
TGTGCCAGCAGCGCGGTCTTTAGCTCCTACAATGAGCAGTTCTTC
>NA|TRBV5-8|TRBJ2-2|NA
CASSPEMVAGELFF
TGTGCCAGCAGCCCCGAGATGGTGGCCGGGGAGCTGTTTTTT
>many|TRBV7-3|TRBJ2-5|NA
CASSLSSTETQYF
TGTGCCAGCAGCCTTAGTTCGACGGAGACCCAGTACTTC
>few|TRBV20-1|TRBJ2-1|TRBD2
CSAGGGSGSPGGEQFF
TGCAGTGCGGGTGGCGGGAGTGGGTCCCCTGGGGGTGAGCAGTTCTTC
>NA|TRBV20-1|TRBJ2-5|NA
CSARGQPGQETQYF
TGCAGTGCTAGAGGGCAGCCAGGACAAGAGACCCAGTACTTC
>many|TRBV5-1|TRBJ2-2|NA
CASSLERGRQELFF
TGCGCCAGCAGCTTGGAGAGGGGAAGGCAGGAGCTGTTTTTT
>many|TRBV7-2|TRBJ2-2|NA
CASSPPGLSIGELFF
TGTGCCAGCAGTCCCCCGGGACTCTCGATCGGGGAGCTGTTTTTT
>many|TRBV7-3|TRBJ1-1|NA
CASTQFVGTEAFF
TGTGCCAGCACCCAGTTTGTGGGGACTGAAGCTTTCTTT
>NA|TRBV6-1|TRBJ1-4|NA
CASRPTTGTVATNEKLFF
TGTGCCAGCAGGCCGACAACGGGGACTGTTGCAACTAATGAAAAACTGTTTTTT
>NA|TRBV7-2|TRBJ1-5|NA
CASSPQEMQPQHF
TGTGCCAGCAGCCCACAGGAAATGCAGCCCCAGCATTTT
>few|TRBV5-1|TRBJ1-4|NA
CASRAVGVSFNEKLFF
TGCGCCAGCAGGGCAGTTGGGGTGTCGTTTAATGAAAAACTGTTTTTT
>few|TRBV7-9|TRBJ2-7|NA
CASSPGRVLLGTEQYF
TGTGCCAGCAGCCCTGGAAGGGTTTTATTAGGTACCGAGCAGTACTTC
>NA|TRBV28|TRBJ2-1|TRBD2
CASRGGGRAHSLQFF
TGTGCCAGCAGGGGGGGCGGGAGGGCCCATTCGCTGCAGTTCTTC
>many|TRBV2|TRBJ1-4|TRBD1
CASSLQGTTNEKLFF
TGTGCCAGCAGTCTACAGGGGACAACTAATGAAAAACTGTTTTTT
>NA|TRBV3-1|TRBJ1-5|NA
CASSPGQTNQPQHF
TGTGCCAGCAGCCCCGGACAAACCAATCAGCCCCAGCATTTT
>few|TRBV9|TRBJ2-1|TRBD2
CASSVITGTSGRASEYNEQFF
TGTGCCAGCAGCGTTATAACCGGGACTAGCGGGAGGGCCTCAGAATACAATGAGCAGTTCTTC
>many|TRBV2|TRBJ1-6|NA
CASRGATYNSPLHF
TGTGCCAGCAGGGGGGCTACCTATAATTCACCCCTCCACTTT
>NA|TRBV7-6|TRBJ2-3|NA
CASSPTQLTDTQYF
TGTGCCAGCAGCCCGACACAGCTTACGGATACGCAGTATTTT
>few|TRBV5-1|TRBJ2-2|NA
CASSLYAGPGDTGELFF
TGCGCCAGCAGCTTGTACGCGGGACCAGGGGACACCGGGGAGCTGTTTTTT
>NA|TRBV6-2/TRBV6-3|TRBJ2-3|NA
CASRMDYRTDTQYF
TGTGCCAGCAGGATGGACTACCGCACAGATACGCAGTATTTT
>many|TRBV12-3/TRBV12-4|TRBJ2-3|TRBD2
CASSTSGGLGTQYF
TGTGCCAGCAGTACCTCGGGGGGGCTTGGTACGCAGTATTTT
>NA|TRBV18|TRBJ2-1|TRBD1
CASSPGMNRGRDEQFF
TGTGCCAGCTCACCAGGGATGAACAGGGGTCGCGATGAGCAGTTCTTC